This T cell receptor beta chain was captured in a study of HIV-infected patients and healthy controls. Study observations and caveats: HLA types of the donors remained undetermined.

Around 500 ng RNA was reverse transcribed with alpha and beta constant-region primers. Using multiplexing indices, alpha and beta chain libraries were generated apart by chain-specific third strand synthesis. TCRdb used MiXCR to reprocess the 5' RACE reads, holding one entry per CDR3 protein. The repertoire holds approximately 8,700 distinct CDR3 sequences, with 8.7% as singletons. Antiretroviral therapy had run roughly three months, about 14 weeks, before follow-up blood collection. The repertoire came from unfractionated whole blood and reflected all unsorted peripheral T cells. People with immunomodulatory therapy, recent vaccination or treatment interruptions were not enrolled. This clonotype was detected ten times or more. Its target is not known. Germline values: CDR1 MDHEN, CDR2 SYDVKM. The CDR3 contains 15 residues. The V and J ends lost 2 bases and 6 bases, in that order; junction bases with no gene match: 6.

Specimen: blood, collected during antiretroviral therapy. This receptor was obtained from an adult with HIV infection. The chain joins TRBV28 to TRBJ2-1; TRBD2 agrees at 8 bases. Written as DNA, the CDR3 is TGTGCCAGCAGTTTACGGGGGGGCCGATCCAATGAGCAGTTCTTC. Amino acids: CASSLRGGRSNEQFF.